This T cell receptor (beta chain) was profiled in a study of response to subunit inactivated influenza vaccine. Points from the study as a whole: The authors proposed limited new T cell recruitment per seasonal influenza vaccination.

To note about this clonotype: What it recognizes is unknown.

TCRdb fed the RT-PCR reads into MiXCR, producing one record per CDR3 protein. Found here are hundreds of thousands of distinct CDR3 sequences, roughly 22% of them singletons; the top ten hold 10%. The CDR3 is 16 residues long. Germline lookup yields CDR1 SNHLY and CDR2 FYNNEI. V shed 3 bases and J 5 bases; nucleotides not matched to a gene: 9. The receptor was derived from a man aged 50-75 years who received an inactivated influenza vaccine. The sample in question was PBMCs from blood, obtained 21 months after vaccination. The V and J genes are TRBV2 and TRBJ2-1, with 8 bases aligning to TRBD2. The CDR3 region has the DNA TGTGCCAGCAGTGACGCCCGCTGGCGGGAGGACAATGAGCAGTTCTTC. It specifies CASSDARWREDNEQFF.